These 28 T cell receptor beta chains originate from one sample sequenced in a study of cytomegalovirus exposure and HLA in healthy donors. 60 Vbeta and 13 Jbeta primers were used in PCR. Data came from immunoSEQ multiplex PCR; TCRdb stores just in-frame clones and leaves some out. The repertoire holds about 170,000 clones, with approximately 80% as singletons. Source material: PBMCs. Every receptor here comes from a boy aged 2 to 10 in good health and CMV-seronegative.

V is TRBV5-1 and J is TRBJ1-4, with a possible D match to TRBD1 (5 bases). Per the germline V gene, CDR1 is SGHRS and CDR2 is YFSETQ. The CDR3 runs 13 residues. V dropped 2 bases and J dropped 6 bases, with 8 bases sitting between them. CDR3 bases: TGCGCCAGCAGCTTCGGGGGGTATGAAAAACTGTTTTTT. This gives the protein CASSFGGYEKLFF. Full variable domain (rest looked up from reference TRBV5-1 and TRBJ1-4): KAGVTQTPRYLIKTRGQQVTLSCSPISGHRSVSWYQQTPGQGLQFLFEYFSETQRNKGNFPGRFSGRQFSNSRSEMNVSTLELGDSALYLCASSFGGYEKLFFGSGTQLSVL.

This clone is a singleton in its sample. The chain couples TRBV11-2 to TRBJ1-5; D is unclear. CDR3 length: 15 amino acids. From germline, CDR1 is SGHAT and CDR2 FQNNGV. Trimming pared 0 bases from V and 0 bases from J, leaving 6 bases between. The CDR3 region is CASSLDRGSNQPQHF. The CDR3 bases are TGTGCCAGCAGCTTAGATCGGGGTAGCAATCAGCCCCAGCATTTT. Together with reference TRBV11-2 and TRBJ1-5, the CDR3 gives the full variable domain: EAGVAQSPRYKIIEKRQSVAFWCNPISGHATLYWYQQILGQGPKLLIQFQNNGVVDDSQLPKDRFSAERLKGVDSTLKIQPAKLEDSAVYLCASSLDRGSNQPQHFGDGTRLSIL.

The rearrangement joins TRBV5-1 to TRBJ2-7; the D gene is possibly TRBD2 (5 bases). From germline, CDR1 is SGHRS and CDR2 YFSETQ. The length of the CDR3 is 13 residues. V was pared by 3 bases and J by 0 bases, with 7 bases between. The CDR3 DNA is TGCGCCAGCAGCTCGGGAAACTCCTACGAGCAGTACTTC. Residues: CASSSGNSYEQYF.

The rearrangement uses TRBV6-6 and TRBJ2-1; D remains unclear. This CDR3 spans 11 amino acids. V lost 2 bases and J lost 8, with 4 bases in between. Germline V CDR1 and CDR2: MNHNY, SVGAGI (reference sequence). DNA for the CDR3: TGTGCCAGCAGTTACAGCTATGAGCAGTTCTTC. It translates to CASSYSYEQFF.

DNA for the CDR3: TGTGCTAGTGGCTTGTCCGGGAGAGAGACCCAGTACTTC. As protein: CASGLSGRETQYF. The chain couples TRBV12-5 to TRBJ2-5; a weak D match, TRBD2 (6 bases). In germline, CDR1 is LGHNT, CDR2 FRNRAP. V shed 6 bases and J shed 4 bases, with 12 bases lying between them. This CDR3 is built from 13 residues.

This chain uses TRBV7-8 with TRBJ2-5; maybe TRBD2 (5 bases). In germline, CDR1 is SGHVS, CDR2 FQNEAQ. The CDR3 is made up of 14 amino acids. V lost 7 bases and J 2 bases, leaving 14 bases between the germline ends. The CDR3 sequence: CASTWELGQETQYF. The CDR3 DNA is TGTGCCAGCACTTGGGAGTTGGGACAAGAGACCCAGTACTTC.

CDR3 in DNA: TGTGCCAGCAGCGTAGCTCCAGGAGAGACCCAGTACTTC. Amino acid sequence: CASSVAPGETQYF. The J gene is TRBJ2-5, the V gene TRBV9, with D uncertain. The V and J ends lost 0 bases and 4 bases respectively, with 7 bases between them. The germline CDR1 and CDR2 sequences are SGDLS and YYNGEE. This CDR3 is built from 13 residues.

The J gene is TRBJ2-2, the V gene TRBV30; 8 positions match TRBD1. J gave up 8 bases and V 3 bases, and 5 bases lay outside the gene matches. Germline CDR1 reads GTSNPN; CDR2 reads SVGIG (reference sequence). This CDR3 has 13 residues. The DNA of the CDR3 is TGTGCCTGGAGGCTGACAGGGGTGGGGGAGCTGTTTTTT. It specifies CAWRLTGVGELFF.

The V call is TRBV30, the J call TRBJ1-5; tentatively, D is TRBD1 (6 bases). V was clipped by 1 base and J by 0 bases, with 10 bases between them. The CDR3 loop spans 15 amino acids. Per germline, CDR1 GTSNPN and CDR2 SVGIG (reference sequence). CDR3 sequence: CAWSDQDSSNQPQHF. The CDR3 DNA sequence: TGTGCCTGGAGTGACCAGGACAGTAGCAATCAGCCCCAGCATTTT.

V gene TRBV6-5 combines with J gene TRBJ1-2; 8 positions match TRBD1. This CDR3 spans 15 amino acids. Losses at the gene ends were 2 bases for V and 7 bases for J; bases not matched to a gene: 9. In germline, CDR1 is MNHEY, CDR2 SVGAGI. DNA of the CDR3: TGTGCCAGCAGTTACGAGAAAGGACAGGGCCGTGGCTACACCTTC. The encoded protein is CASSYEKGQGRGYTF.

This clone was observed a few times. The chain uses TRBV30 and TRBJ1-1; 10 nucleotides align to TRBD1. The CDR3 extends over 13 amino acids. CDR1 is GTSNPN, CDR2 SVGIG, per germline (reference sequence). V shed 5 bases and J 4 bases; nucleotides not matched to a gene: 4. The CDR3 loop reads CAWEDRGGTEAFF. The CDR3 DNA follows: TGTGCCTGGGAGGACAGGGGGGGCACTGAAGCTTTCTTT.

This clone was seen more than once but under ten times. J is TRBJ2-1 and V is TRBV27, with 7 positions matching TRBD1. The CDR3 runs 14 residues. The V gene end was trimmed by 4 bases and the J gene end by 7 bases; junction bases not matched to a gene: 7. Per germline, CDR1 MNHEY and CDR2 SMNVEV (reference sequence). The CDR3 DNA reads TGTGCCAGCAGTTCCGACAGGGTCAGGAATGAGCAGTTCTTC. This sequence encodes CASSSDRVRNEQFF.

The chain uses TRBV27 and TRBJ2-7; D may be TRBD2 (5 bases). This CDR3 spans 13 amino acids. The germline V gene encodes CDR1 MNHEY and CDR2 SMNVEV (reference sequence). Trimming cost V 4 bases and J 9 bases, with 16 bases left between them. CDR3 nucleotides: TGTGCCAGCAGTTGGGCTGACGGTGGAGGGCAGTACTTC. As protein: CASSWADGGGQYF.

V is TRBV13 and J is TRBJ1-3; possibly TRBD1 for D (5 bases). Germline V lookup: CDR1 PRHDT, CDR2 FYEKMQ (reference sequence). V dropped 5 bases and J dropped 0 bases, with 14 bases sitting between them. The CDR3 has 16 amino acids. As DNA, the CDR3 is TGTGCCAGCAGCCCCCCCGACAGCAGCTCTGGAAACACCATATATTTT. This translates into CASSPPDSSSGNTIYF.

The CDR3 here is CASNFSPGINYGYTF. The CDR3 nucleotides are TGTGCCAGCAATTTTTCACCAGGGATAAACTATGGCTACACCTTC. V is TRBV27 and J is TRBJ1-2, with TRBD1 as a possible D gene (5 bases). With 7 bases removed from V and 2 bases from J, the gap between germline ends came to 17 bases. Germline V lookup: CDR1 MNHEY, CDR2 SMNVEV (reference sequence). The CDR3 sequence is 15 residues long.

V gene TRBV5-6 combines with J gene TRBJ1-1; no clear D gene. V lost 0 bases to trimming and J lost 3 bases, with 6 bases between them. The CDR3 extends over 13 amino acids. Per the germline V gene, CDR1 is SGHDT and CDR2 is YYEEEE. The CDR3 here is CASSLGAYTEAFF. CDR3 coding DNA: TGTGCCAGCAGCTTGGGGGCTTACACTGAAGCTTTCTTT.

The chain joins TRBV11-3 to TRBJ2-3; D may be TRBD2 (5 bases). The germline gives CDR1 SGHNT, CDR2 YENEEA. V lost 5 bases and J 8 bases, leaving 11 bases between the germline ends. This CDR3 is built from 12 residues. The CDR3 is CASSQGGITQYF. In nucleotides, the CDR3 is TGTGCCAGCAGCCAAGGAGGCATTACGCAGTATTTT.

The V call is TRBV19, the J call TRBJ2-5; TRBD2 matches at 11 bases. The CDR3 has 15 amino acids. CDR1 and CDR2 (germline): LNHDA, SQIVND (reference sequence). Trimming cost V 8 bases and J 1 base; bases outside gene matches: 6. This CDR3 is CASAPLAGAQETQYF. The CDR3 nucleotides are TGTGCCAGTGCCCCACTAGCGGGGGCCCAAGAGACCCAGTACTTC.

J is TRBJ2-2 and V is TRBV4-3; 7 nucleotides align to TRBD1. V was clipped by 4 bases and J by 7 bases; unmatched bases: 6. This CDR3 contains 14 residues. CDR1 is LGHNA and CDR2 is YSLEER in the germline V gene. For the CDR3, the DNA is TGCGCCAGCAGCCGAAACAGGGGTGGCGGGGAGCTGTTTTTT. Amino acid sequence: CASSRNRGGGELFF.

The chain links TRBV6-1 to TRBJ1-2; D remains unclear. The CDR3 loop spans 13 amino acids. V shed 7 bases and J shed 3 bases, with 12 bases lying between them. The germline V gene has CDR1 MNHNS and CDR2 SASEGT. The CDR3 reads CASTLGSYYGYTF. In nucleotides, the CDR3 is TGTGCCAGCACCCTGGGCTCTTACTATGGCTACACCTTC.

The J gene is TRBJ2-3, the V gene TRBV6-1; 7 bases line up with TRBD1. Germline loops: CDR1 MNHNS, CDR2 SASEGT. The V segment lost 4 bases and the J segment 5 bases; nucleotides outside the gene matches: 3. This CDR3 contains 13 residues. In nucleotides, the CDR3 is TGTGCCAGCAGTGGAACAGGGGTAGATACGCAGTATTTT. Amino acids: CASSGTGVDTQYF.

The chain is built from TRBV30 and TRBJ1-2; the match to TRBD1 covers 10 bases. The V gene's germline CDR1 is GTSNPN and CDR2 SVGIG (reference sequence). The CDR3 sequence is 17 residues long. J lost 8 bases, V lost 3 bases, and 18 bases had no gene match. The CDR3: CAWRLPLGTGDWEGYTF. The CDR3 bases are TGTGCCTGGAGGTTGCCCCTCGGGACAGGGGATTGGGAGGGCTACACCTTC.

V is TRBV29-1 and J is TRBJ1-1; weak D call: TRBD1 (5 bases). CDR1 is SQVTM, CDR2 ANQGSEA, per germline. The CDR3 has 10 residues. The V end lost 7 bases, the J end lost 8 bases, and 11 bases lay between the germline ends. The CDR3 sequence: CSAGGSEAFF. CDR3 sequence (DNA): TGCAGCGCCGGGGGGTCGGAAGCTTTCTTT.

There are a few counts of this clone. The J gene is TRBJ1-2, the V gene TRBV4-3; D perhaps matches TRBD1 (5 bases). Trimming pared 1 base from V and 2 bases from J, leaving 11 bases between. Germline loops: CDR1 LGHNA, CDR2 YSLEER. The CDR3 spans 15 residues. The CDR3 coding sequence is TGCGCCAGCAGCCAAGTCCCGGGGGAGAACTATGGCTACACCTTC. Protein product: CASSQVPGENYGYTF.

The genes are TRBV6-5 and TRBJ1-2, with D unclear. This CDR3 has 13 amino acids. Germline CDR1 reads MNHEY; CDR2 reads SVGAGI. V was clipped by 5 bases and J by 1 base, with 8 bases between them. CDR3 DNA: TGTGCCAGCAGTCCACTAATTAACTATGGCTACACCTTC. This encodes CASSPLINYGYTF.

The chain uses TRBV12-5 and TRBJ1-5; 8 bases are a match to TRBD1. V lost 4 bases to trimming and J lost 6 bases; unmatched junction nucleotides: 2. This CDR3 has 13 residues. The germline V gene has CDR1 LGHNT and CDR2 FRNRAP. The DNA for the CDR3 is TGTGCTAGTGGTTCAGGGGGCGGTCAGCCCCAGCATTTT. Translation: CASGSGGGQPQHF.

This clone has a single count. The genes are TRBV19 and TRBJ1-2; 9 positions agree with TRBD1. The V segment lost 7 bases and the J segment 8 bases; nucleotides outside the gene matches: 8. This CDR3 contains 13 residues. CDR1 is LNHDA and CDR2 is SQIVND in the germline V gene (reference sequence). The CDR3, as DNA: TGTGCCAGTATCACCCGGACAGGGGAGGGCTACACCTTC. Translation: CASITRTGEGYTF.

The CDR3 sequence: CASSILAGAHEQYF. In DNA form, the CDR3 reads TGTGCCAGTAGTATACTAGCGGGAGCCCACGAGCAGTACTTC. J is TRBJ2-7 and V is TRBV19; 10 positions match TRBD2. J lost 5 bases, V lost 2 bases, and 3 bases had no gene match. Germline CDR1 is LNHDA and CDR2 is SQIVND (reference sequence). The CDR3 extends over 14 amino acids.